Below are 30 T cell receptor beta chains sequenced from a single sample in a study of cytomegalovirus exposure and HLA in healthy donors (dated 2017 in TCRdb). Libraries were built with the immunoSEQ multiplex PCR assay. For the multiplex PCR, a mixture combining 60 forward primers for TCR Vbeta segments and 13 reverse primers for TCR Jbeta segments was used. In its TCRdb copy, this immuneACCESS table keeps in-frame sequences only and misses some clones. Where compared with another copy, unresolved V genes explain less than half of these, and the others have no known cause. This sample lists over 65,000 clones; 70% to 85% were detected once. 7.2% of the sample comes from the top ten. Sequencing was performed on PBMCs. These receptors originate from a woman aged 40 to 50 in good health and CMV-seronegative.

The gene calls are TRBV23-1 and TRBJ2-1; 9 bases map to TRBD1. TRBV23-1 is an ORF for which the function is uncertain. There are 14 residues in the CDR3. V lost 6 bases to trimming and J lost 6 bases; unmatched junction nucleotides: 6. CDR3: CASRRQGGSNEQFF. For the CDR3, the DNA is TGCGCCAGCAGGAGACAGGGGGGAAGCAATGAGCAGTTCTTC.

The rearrangement links TRBV28 to TRBJ2-3; D ambiguous. CDR1 and CDR2 from the germline V gene are MDHEN and SYDVKM. This CDR3 has 12 residues. The germline V and J ends were trimmed by 5 bases and 3 bases, with 6 bases remaining between them. CDR3 coding DNA: TGTGCCAGCAGTACTACTACAGATACGCAGTATTTT. This encodes CASSTTTDTQYF.

The rearrangement joins TRBV4-3 to TRBJ2-2, with 8 nucleotides matching TRBD1. The CDR3 extends over 15 amino acids. V was pared by 0 bases and J by 5 bases, with 2 bases of the junction left unmatched. Germline V gives CDR1 LGHNA, CDR2 YSLEER. In DNA, the CDR3 is TGCGCCAGCAGCCAAGATAGGACAGGGACCGGGGAGCTGTTTTTT. Translating gives CASSQDRTGTGELFF.

The rearrangement links TRBV18 to TRBJ2-3, with TRBD2 identical over 7 bases. CDR3 length: 16 amino acids. Trimming at V came to 3 bases and at J to 0 bases, leaving 6 bases not matched to a gene. CDR1 KGHSH and CDR2 LQKENI come from the germline V gene. This CDR3 is CASSPMGLSSTDTQYF. CDR3 in DNA: TGTGCCAGCTCACCGATGGGACTATCTAGCACAGATACGCAGTATTTT.

This chain uses TRBV9 with TRBJ2-5, with a possible D match to TRBD2 (6 bases). Germline assignment: CDR1 SGDLS and CDR2 YYNGEE. Trimming left V 2 bases short and J 2 bases short, with 10 bases between. CDR3 size: 14 residues. The CDR3 protein is CASSVLGGQETQYF. The CDR3 region has the DNA TGTGCCAGCAGCGTCCTGGGGGGACAAGAGACCCAGTACTTC.

This chain uses TRBV4-3 with TRBJ2-1; D possibly corresponds to TRBD2 (5 bases). Trimming left V 0 bases short and J 0 bases short, with 9 bases between. Germline lookup yields CDR1 LGHNA and CDR2 YSLEER. The CDR3 runs 16 residues. The CDR3 loop reads CASSQDQRSSYNEQFF. The DNA of the CDR3 is TGCGCCAGCAGCCAAGACCAGCGGAGCTCCTACAATGAGCAGTTCTTC.

This chain joins TRBV5-1 and TRBJ2-3, with a weak D call TRBD2 (6 bases). CDR3 length: 15 residues. The germline V gene encodes CDR1 SGHRS and CDR2 YFSETQ. The germline V and J ends were trimmed by 0 bases and 2 bases, with 10 bases remaining between them. The CDR3 sequence is CASSLVAGFTDTQYF. CDR3 nucleotides: TGCGCCAGCAGCTTGGTGGCGGGATTCACAGATACGCAGTATTTT.

In its sample, this clone was seen a few times. This chain links TRBV30 with TRBJ1-4, with 7 nucleotides matching TRBD1. With V trimmed by 2 bases and J by 3 bases, 12 bases remained unmatched. Germline V CDR1 and CDR2: GTSNPN, SVGIG (reference sequence). The CDR3 consists of 17 residues. CDR3 nucleotide sequence: TGTGCCTGGAGTTTAGGGGGCGCCTTTTCGTCTAATGAAAAACTGTTTTTT. Translation: CAWSLGGAFSSNEKLFF.

This clone was seen a handful of times. The rearrangement joins TRBV9 to TRBJ1-3; a weak D match, TRBD1 (6 bases). CDR3 size: 15 residues. The germline V gene encodes CDR1 SGDLS and CDR2 YYNGEE. With 1 base removed from V and 7 bases from J, the gap between germline ends came to 15 bases. The CDR3 region is CASSVSGDKANTIYF. CDR3 DNA sequence: TGTGCCAGCAGCGTATCAGGGGACAAAGCCAACACCATATATTTT.

This sequence joins TRBV7-9 and TRBJ1-3, with 7 bases identical to TRBD1. Germline V lookup: CDR1 SEHNR, CDR2 FQNEAQ (reference sequence). The CDR3 has 14 residues. J was trimmed by 2 bases and V by 5 bases; bases with no gene match: 3. CDR3 protein: CASSVGGPGNTIYF. CDR3 DNA: TGTGCCAGCAGCGTAGGGGGCCCTGGAAACACCATATATTTT.

V gene TRBV30 combines with J gene TRBJ1-6, with 11 bases identical to TRBD1. Per the germline V gene, CDR1 is GTSNPN and CDR2 is SVGIG (reference sequence). The CDR3 totals 13 residues. V was pared by 5 bases and J by 6 bases, with 0 bases of the junction left unmatched. CDR3 residues: CAWGQGANSPLHF. DNA for the CDR3: TGTGCCTGGGGACAGGGGGCTAATTCACCCCTCCACTTT.

The V call is TRBV7-9, the J call TRBJ2-7, with 12 positions matching TRBD2. There are 15 residues in the CDR3. CDR1 and CDR2 from the germline V gene are SEHNR and FQNEAQ (reference sequence). With 0 bases clipped from V and 3 bases from J, the junction kept 0 bases outside the gene matches. The DNA of the CDR3 is TGTGCCAGCAGCTTAGCACTAGCGGGAGGCTACGAGCAGTACTTC. This encodes CASSLALAGGYEQYF. Full variable domain (rest looked up from reference TRBV7-9 and TRBJ2-7): DTGVSQNPRHKITKRGQNVTFRCDPISEHNRLYWYRQTLGQGPEFLTYFQNEAQLEKSRLLSDRFSAERPKGSFSTLEIQRTEQGDSAMYLCASSLALAGGYEQYFGPGTRLTVT.

The rearrangement links TRBV29-1 to TRBJ1-4, with TRBD1 identical over 9 bases. The germline V gene encodes CDR1 SQVTM and CDR2 ANQGSEA. V lost 4 bases and J lost 5; bases outside the gene matches: 2. This CDR3 has 13 amino acids. CDR3 in amino acids: CSVGGTGNEKLFF. The CDR3 nucleotides read TGCAGCGTTGGTGGGACAGGGAATGAAAAACTGTTTTTT.

The rearrangement uses TRBV18 and TRBJ2-6; 10 bases agree with TRBD1. Germline lookup yields CDR1 KGHSH and CDR2 LQKENI. J gave up 1 base and V 6 bases, and 12 bases lay outside the gene matches. This CDR3 has 19 amino acids. The DNA of the CDR3 is TGTGCCAGCTCGAACCTCCCGGGACAGGGGCTTTCTGGGGCCAACGTCCTGACTTTC. As protein: CASSNLPGQGLSGANVLTF.

The rearrangement joins TRBV10-3 to TRBJ1-5; the D gene is possibly TRBD1 (5 bases). Trimming shortened V by 5 bases and J by 4 bases, and 6 bases separated the two germline ends. This CDR3 is built from 12 residues. From germline, CDR1 is ENHRY and CDR2 SYGVKD. Here the CDR3 DNA reads TGTGCCATCAGTCACAGGAATCAGCCCCAGCATTTT. It codes for CAISHRNQPQHF.

This clone was seen more than once but under ten times. The junction departs from the called germline gene at one end, perhaps through a read error. This chain links TRBV6-4 with TRBJ2-1; possibly TRBD1 for D (6 bases). Germline V gene sequence: CDR1 MRHNA, CDR2 SNTAGT. This CDR3 has 14 residues. The CDR3: CASSPGQSYNGQFF. The CDR3 DNA is TGTGCCAGCAGCCCGGGACAATCCTACAATGGGCAGTTCTTC.

This clone has only a few counts. This rearrangement joins TRBV6-4 to TRBJ2-2; 10 bases are shared with TRBD2. J lost 6 bases, V lost 0 bases, and 1 base had no gene match. CDR1 and CDR2 from the germline V gene are MRHNA and SNTAGT. The CDR3 totals 15 residues. CDR3 amino acids: CASSDSAGGPGELFF. The CDR3 DNA sequence: TGTGCCAGCAGTGACTCAGCGGGGGGGCCCGGGGAGCTGTTTTTT.

This CDR3 is CASSLGMAGWAIEQFF. CDR3 nucleotides: TGTGCCAGCAGCTTAGGAATGGCGGGATGGGCAATTGAGCAGTTCTTC. The V gene is TRBV7-2, the J gene TRBJ2-1, with D possibly being TRBD2 (6 bases). Germline loops: CDR1 SGHTA, CDR2 FQGNSA. CDR3 length equals 16 residues. V was pared by 1 base and J by 9 bases, with 19 bases between. Filled out from reference TRBV7-2 and TRBJ2-1, the complete variable domain reads GAGVSQSPSNKVTEKGKDVELRCDPISGHTALYWYRQSLGQGLEFLIYFQGNSAPDKSGLPSDRFSAERTGGSVSTLTIQRTQQEDSAVYLCASSLGMAGWAIEQFFGPGTRLTVL.

The chain has TRBV7-3 and TRBJ2-7; 7 bases agree with TRBD1. J gave up 2 bases and V 5 bases, and 9 bases lay outside the gene matches. This CDR3 region has 15 residues. The germline gives CDR1 SGHTA, CDR2 FQGTGA. CDR3 nucleotides: TGTGCCAGCAGCCCCGGACAGGTTATAACCTACGAGCAGTACTTC. It yields the protein CASSPGQVITYEQYF. The full variable domain, in which reference TRBV7-3 and TRBJ2-7 provide the parts outside the CDR3, is GAGVSQTPSNKVTEKGKYVELRCDPISGHTALYWYRQSLGQGPEFLIYFQGTGAADDSGLPNDRFFAVRPEGSVSTLKIQRTERGDSAVYLCASSPGQVITYEQYFGPGTRLTVT.

This chain links TRBV7-8 with TRBJ2-1, with TRBD1 identical over 7 bases. The germline V gene encodes CDR1 SGHVS and CDR2 FQNEAQ. The V segment lost 3 bases and the J segment 5 bases; nucleotides outside the gene matches: 10. The CDR3 loop spans 16 amino acids. The CDR3 nucleotides read TGTGCCAGCAGCTTGTACAGGGGTTCCGGGAACAATGAGCAGTTCTTC. This gives the protein CASSLYRGSGNNEQFF.

The chain combines TRBV7-9 with TRBJ1-1, with D possibly matching TRBD1 (5 bases). In germline, CDR1 is SEHNR, CDR2 FQNEAQ (reference sequence). The length of the CDR3 is 13 residues. Trimming removed 3 bases from V and 9 bases from J, with 14 bases in between. The CDR3 protein is CASSLISGAKAFF. For the CDR3, the DNA is TGTGCCAGCAGCTTGATCAGCGGGGCAAAAGCTTTCTTT.

This clone was seen only a few times. The chain combines TRBV5-1 with TRBJ1-1, with D perhaps TRBD1 (6 bases). V lost 4 bases and J 3 bases, leaving 13 bases between the germline ends. There are 14 residues in the CDR3. The germline gives CDR1 SGHRS, CDR2 YFSETQ. CDR3 sequence (DNA): TGCGCCAGCAGCCTATACAGGGCTGACACTGAAGCTTTCTTT. Translated, it gives CASSLYRADTEAFF.

This rearrangement joins TRBV19 to TRBJ2-1; D might be TRBD2 (5 bases). This CDR3 is built from 11 residues. Germline V lookup: CDR1 LNHDA, CDR2 SQIVND (reference sequence). V was shortened by 6 bases and J by 8 bases, with 8 bases between the two germline ends. CDR3 residues: CASRMGDEQFF. CDR3 in DNA: TGTGCCAGTAGAATGGGAGATGAGCAGTTCTTC.

The CDR3, as DNA: TGTGCCAGCAGCTTAAATCTAGCGGGACTAAGCAATGAGCAGTTCTTC. Amino acid sequence: CASSLNLAGLSNEQFF. This chain uses TRBV7-8 with TRBJ2-1, with 9 bases fitting TRBD2. Trimming removed 2 bases from V and 6 bases from J; junction bases left unmatched: 8. Germline CDR1 and CDR2: SGHVS and FQNEAQ. This CDR3 contains 16 residues.

This clone was seen a few times. The chain couples TRBV30 to TRBJ1-1; possible D gene TRBD1, 6 bases. Germline values: CDR1 GTSNPN, CDR2 SVGIG (reference sequence). Trimming left V 0 bases short and J 10 bases short, with 24 bases between. The CDR3 runs to 16 residues. CDR3 loop: CAWSVLVSGRGGVAFF. The CDR3 DNA is TGTGCCTGGAGTGTACTGGTGTCGGGCAGGGGCGGAGTAGCTTTCTTT.

This clone occurred a few times. The chain combines TRBV28 with TRBJ1-5; possibly TRBD1 for D (5 bases). Between the trimmed V and J ends, which lost 6 bases and 3 bases, there was a span of 12 bases. This CDR3 contains 14 residues. Per the germline V gene, CDR1 is MDHEN and CDR2 is SYDVKM. For the CDR3, the DNA is TGTGCCAGCAGGGGGCGCGGGATCAATCAGCCCCAGCATTTT. This encodes CASRGRGINQPQHF.

The chain carries TRBV9 and TRBJ1-2; no clear D gene. The CDR3 loop spans 13 amino acids. CDR1 is SGDLS and CDR2 is YYNGEE in the germline V gene. Trimming took off 2 bases at V and 2 bases at J, with 7 bases between the two ends. In nucleotides, the CDR3 is TGTGCCAGCAGCGTTGGCCAGAACTATGGCTACACCTTC. This encodes CASSVGQNYGYTF.

The CDR3 region is CASSSPSGRDSYNEQFF. The CDR3 bases are TGTGCCAGCAGCTCACCTAGCGGGAGGGACTCCTACAATGAGCAGTTCTTC. The chain combines TRBV7-9 with TRBJ2-1; 12 nucleotides match TRBD2. Trimming cost V 4 bases and J 0 bases; bases outside gene matches: 4. CDR1 and CDR2 (germline): SEHNR, FQNEAQ (reference sequence). There are 17 residues in the CDR3.

V is TRBV7-9 and J is TRBJ2-7, with a possible D match to TRBD1 (5 bases). With 5 bases removed from V and 3 bases from J, the gap between germline ends came to 11 bases. CDR1 is SEHNR, CDR2 FQNEAQ, per germline (reference sequence). The CDR3 runs to 13 residues. CDR3 amino acids: CASSTPDNYEQYF. The CDR3 nucleotides are TGTGCCAGCAGCACCCCGGACAACTACGAGCAGTACTTC.

The chain links TRBV11-2 to TRBJ1-1; 10 bases align to TRBD1. Germline CDR1 and CDR2: SGHAT and FQNNGV. This CDR3 has 14 residues. The ends lost 1 base at V and 10 bases at J; junction bases unmatched: 6. This chain's CDR3 is CASSLAPGQGLAFF. For the CDR3, the DNA is TGTGCCAGCAGCTTAGCTCCGGGACAGGGGTTAGCTTTCTTT.